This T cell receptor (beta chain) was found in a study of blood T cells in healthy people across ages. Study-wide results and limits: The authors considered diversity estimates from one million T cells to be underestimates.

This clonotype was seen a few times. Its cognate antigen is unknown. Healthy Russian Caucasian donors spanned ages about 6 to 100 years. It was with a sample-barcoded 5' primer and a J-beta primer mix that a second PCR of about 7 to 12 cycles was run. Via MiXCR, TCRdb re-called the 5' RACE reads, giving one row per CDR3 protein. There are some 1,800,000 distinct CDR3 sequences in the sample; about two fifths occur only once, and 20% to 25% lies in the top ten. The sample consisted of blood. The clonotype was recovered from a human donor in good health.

CDR3 sequence: CSARGQTGGGSRPPASTDTQYF. CDR3 nucleotide sequence: TGCAGTGCTAGAGGTCAGACAGGGGGTGGCTCGCGCCCGCCTGCAAGCACAGATACGCAGTATTTT. The chain combines TRBV20-1 with TRBJ2-3; 9 nucleotides align to TRBD1. CDR1 and CDR2 (germline): DFQATT, SNEGSKA (reference sequence). This CDR3 is 22 amino acids long. Unmatched junction bases numbered 23, after V lost 1 base and J lost 0 bases.